Listed below are T cell receptor beta chains from one sample, sequenced in a study of blood T cell repertoires in COVID-19. Here immunoSEQ multiplex PCR was the method, and the copy in TCRdb shows in-frame clones only, minus some. Of 270,000 or so clones listed, about 89% are singletons. Sequencing was carried out using PBMCs or T cells enriched from blood (not recorded which). These receptor sequences come from a woman under 30 who had recovered from COVID-19. Each CDR3 is given with its conserved first and last residue.

14,TRBJ1-2,TRBV28,CASSPWTTNYGYTF
16,TRBJ2-6,TRBV30,CAWSGAGRSGANVLTF
14,TRBJ1-2,TRBV7-2,CASSLDRGNYGYTF
14,TRBJ2-5,TRBV4-1,CASSQAGSAQTQYF
14,TRBJ2-2,TRBV27,CATGLSPGTGELFF
15,TRBJ1-1,TRBV28,CASSLTGGGNTEAFF
13,TRBJ2-7,TRBV7-8,CASSPGLEYEQYF
12,TRBJ1-2,TRBV19,CASSIVGTGSTF
15,TRBJ1-2,TRBV6-5,CASSYSARGTDGYTF
14,TRBJ2-7,TRBV30,CAWSVGGPSYEQYF
16,TRBJ2-6,TRBV7-3,CASSSQGVSGANVLTF
14,TRBJ2-3,TRBV30,CAWSLSGPSDTQYF
15,TRBJ1-2,TRBV15,CATSSRVRVNYGYTF
15,TRBJ1-2,TRBV5-8,CASSFRDRGSRGYTF
13,TRBJ2-3,TRBV29-1,CSVGTSSTDTQYF
14,TRBJ1-4,TRBV2,CASSVDRGAEKLFF
15,TRBJ2-1,TRBV27,CASSFPAGVGNEQFF
14,TRBJ2-1,TRBV27,CASSLADPYNEQFF
14,TRBJ1-5,TRBV6-1,CASSDLPGEQPQHF
14,TRBJ2-7,TRBV5-1,CASSPDAGANEQYF
13,TRBJ1-1,TRBV5-4,CASSYGTNTEAFF
15,TRBJ2-1,TRBV6-1,CASSEAPGEGNEQFF
19,TRBJ1-6,TRBV3-1/TRBV3-2,CASSRIGTATLNYNSPLHF
14,TRBJ1-4,TRBV3-1/TRBV3-2,CASSQSDSEEKLFF
15,TRBJ1-1,TRBV5-1,CASSFISRGTTEAFF
17,TRBJ2-3,TRBV5-1,CASSWTIDRPGTDTQYF
15,TRBJ1-2,TRBV11-2,CASSGYRGDNYGYTF
16,TRBJ1-1,TRBV19,CASSLRTGKMNTEAFF